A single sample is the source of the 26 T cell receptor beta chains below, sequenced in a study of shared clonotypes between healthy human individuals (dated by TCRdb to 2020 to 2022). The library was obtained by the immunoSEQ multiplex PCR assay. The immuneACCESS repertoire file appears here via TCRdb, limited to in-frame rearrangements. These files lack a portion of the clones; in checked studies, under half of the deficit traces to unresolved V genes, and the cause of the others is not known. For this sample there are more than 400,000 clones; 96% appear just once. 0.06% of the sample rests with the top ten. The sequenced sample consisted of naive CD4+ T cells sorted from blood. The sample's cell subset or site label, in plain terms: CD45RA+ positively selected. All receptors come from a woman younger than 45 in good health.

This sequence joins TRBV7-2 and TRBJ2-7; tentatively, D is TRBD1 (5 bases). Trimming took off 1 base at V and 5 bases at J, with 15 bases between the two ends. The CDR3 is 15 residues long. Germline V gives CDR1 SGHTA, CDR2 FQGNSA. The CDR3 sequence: CASSLVQGRKNEQYF. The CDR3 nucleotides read TGTGCCAGCAGCTTAGTTCAGGGCCGCAAGAACGAGCAGTACTTC.

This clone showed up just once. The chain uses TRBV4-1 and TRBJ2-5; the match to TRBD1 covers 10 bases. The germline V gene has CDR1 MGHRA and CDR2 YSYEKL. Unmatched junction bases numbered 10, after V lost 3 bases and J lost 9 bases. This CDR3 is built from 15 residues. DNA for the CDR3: TGCGCCAGCAGCCAGGGACAGGGGCCTTCAGCGGCCCAGTACTTC. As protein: CASSQGQGPSAAQYF.

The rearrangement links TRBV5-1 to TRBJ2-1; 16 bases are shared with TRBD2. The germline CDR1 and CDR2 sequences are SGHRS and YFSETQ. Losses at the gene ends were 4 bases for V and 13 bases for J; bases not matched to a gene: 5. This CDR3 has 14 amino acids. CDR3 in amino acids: CASSPGTSGRVQFF. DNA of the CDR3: TGCGCCAGCAGCCCCGGGACTAGCGGGAGGGTTCAGTTCTTC.

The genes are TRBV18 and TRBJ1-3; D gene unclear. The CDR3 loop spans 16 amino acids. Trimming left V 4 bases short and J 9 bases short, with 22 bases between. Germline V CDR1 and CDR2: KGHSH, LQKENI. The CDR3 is CASSQLGGISRSTIYF. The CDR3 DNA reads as TGTGCCAGCTCACAACTAGGAGGGATTTCCCGAAGCACCATATATTTT.

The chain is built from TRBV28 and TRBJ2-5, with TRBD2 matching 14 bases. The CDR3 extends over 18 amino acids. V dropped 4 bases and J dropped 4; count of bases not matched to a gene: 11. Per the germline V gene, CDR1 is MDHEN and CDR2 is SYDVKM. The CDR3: CASSYRAGLAGAGETQYF. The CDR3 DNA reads TGTGCCAGCAGTTATCGGGCGGGACTAGCGGGAGCGGGAGAGACCCAGTACTTC.

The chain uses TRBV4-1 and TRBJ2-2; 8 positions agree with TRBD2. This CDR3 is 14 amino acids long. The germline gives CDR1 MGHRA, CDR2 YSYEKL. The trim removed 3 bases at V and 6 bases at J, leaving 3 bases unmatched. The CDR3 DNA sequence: TGCGCCAGCAGCCAGGGGACTAGGGCCGGGGAGCTGTTTTTT. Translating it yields CASSQGTRAGELFF.

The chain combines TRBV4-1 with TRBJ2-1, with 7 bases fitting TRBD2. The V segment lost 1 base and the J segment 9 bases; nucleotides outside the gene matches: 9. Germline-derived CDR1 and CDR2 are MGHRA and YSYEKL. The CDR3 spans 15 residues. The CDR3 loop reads CASSQGTRPLLEQFF. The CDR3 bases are TGCGCCAGCAGCCAAGGGACTAGACCCCTCCTTGAGCAGTTCTTC.

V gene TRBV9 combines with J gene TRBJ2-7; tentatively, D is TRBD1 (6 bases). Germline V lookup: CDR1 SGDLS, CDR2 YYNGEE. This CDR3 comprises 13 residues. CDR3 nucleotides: TGTGCCAGCAGCGGACCCACCGGGGCAGGGGTAACGGTC. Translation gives CASSGPTGAGVTV.

For the CDR3, the DNA is TGTGCCAGCAGGGGCTACGAGCAGTACTTC. Its translation is CASRGYEQYF. The chain combines TRBV25-1 with TRBJ2-7; D gene uncertain. The CDR3 totals 10 residues. The ends were cut back, 6 bases at V and 3 bases at J, with 3 bases in the middle. Germline values: CDR1 MGHDK, CDR2 SYGVNS.

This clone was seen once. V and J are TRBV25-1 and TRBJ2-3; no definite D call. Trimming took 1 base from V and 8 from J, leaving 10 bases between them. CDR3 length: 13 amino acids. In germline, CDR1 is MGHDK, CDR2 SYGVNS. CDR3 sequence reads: CASSESALSTQYF. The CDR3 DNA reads TGTGCCAGCAGTGAATCCGCCCTGAGTACGCAGTATTTT.

The CDR3 reads CASSRGGAAEAFF. CDR3 in DNA: TGTGCCAGCAGCAGAGGGGGTGCGGCTGAAGCTTTCTTT. V is TRBV9 and J is TRBJ1-1, with TRBD1 as a possible D gene (6 bases). The CDR3 length is 13 residues. The germline V and J ends were trimmed by 4 bases and 6 bases, with 13 bases remaining between them. Per the germline V gene, CDR1 is SGDLS and CDR2 is YYNGEE. The full variable domain, rest sourced from reference TRBV9 and TRBJ1-1, is DSGVTQTPKHLITATGQRVTLRCSPRSGDLSVYWYQQSLDQGLQFLIQYYNGEERAKGNILERFSAQQFPDLHSELNLSSLELGDSALYFCASSRGGAAEAFFGQGTRLTVV.

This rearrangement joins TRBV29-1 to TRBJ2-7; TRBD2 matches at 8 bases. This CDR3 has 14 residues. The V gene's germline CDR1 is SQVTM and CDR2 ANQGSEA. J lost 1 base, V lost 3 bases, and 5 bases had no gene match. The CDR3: CSVEGSGTSYEQYF. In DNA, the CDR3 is TGCAGCGTTGAGGGTAGCGGGACTTCCTACGAGCAGTACTTC.

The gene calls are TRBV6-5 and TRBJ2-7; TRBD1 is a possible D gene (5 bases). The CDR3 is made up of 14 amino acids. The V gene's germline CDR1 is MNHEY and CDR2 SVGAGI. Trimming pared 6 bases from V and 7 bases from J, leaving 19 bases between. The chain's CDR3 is CASRTEAPGWEQYF. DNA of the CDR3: TGTGCCAGCAGGACAGAGGCCCCCGGCTGGGAGCAGTACTTC.

The CDR3, as DNA: TGTGCCAGCAGTTTACAGGGGATAGGCTATGGCTACACCTTC. Protein: CASSLQGIGYGYTF. This chain uses TRBV27 with TRBJ1-2; the D gene is possibly TRBD1 (6 bases). This CDR3 comprises 14 residues. The V gene's germline CDR1 is MNHEY and CDR2 SMNVEV (reference sequence). V lost 2 bases and J 4 bases, leaving 11 bases between the germline ends.

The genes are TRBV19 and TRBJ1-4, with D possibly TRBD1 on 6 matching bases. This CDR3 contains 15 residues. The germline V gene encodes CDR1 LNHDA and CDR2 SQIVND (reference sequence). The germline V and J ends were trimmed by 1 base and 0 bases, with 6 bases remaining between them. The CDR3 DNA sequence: TGTGCCAGTAGTATAGGACAGGCAACTAATGAAAAACTGTTTTTT. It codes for CASSIGQATNEKLFF.

This CDR3 reads CASSESPVGETQYF. The CDR3 DNA follows: TGCGCCAGCAGTGAGTCCCCAGTTGGGGAGACCCAGTACTTC. The chain employs TRBV10-1 and TRBJ2-5, with unresolved D. V gave up 0 bases and J gave up 5 bases, with 10 bases separating them. The CDR3 length is 14 residues. Per germline, CDR1 WNHNN and CDR2 SYGVQD (reference sequence).

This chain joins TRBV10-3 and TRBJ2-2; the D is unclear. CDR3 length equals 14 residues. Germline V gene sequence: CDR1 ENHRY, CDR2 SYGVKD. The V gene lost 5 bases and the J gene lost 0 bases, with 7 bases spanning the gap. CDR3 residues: CAISPSPNTGELFF. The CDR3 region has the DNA TGTGCCATCAGTCCTAGTCCGAACACCGGGGAGCTGTTTTTT.

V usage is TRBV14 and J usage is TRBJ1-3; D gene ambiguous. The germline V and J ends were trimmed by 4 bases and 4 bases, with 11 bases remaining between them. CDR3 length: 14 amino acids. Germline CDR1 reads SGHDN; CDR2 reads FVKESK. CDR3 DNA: TGTGCCAGCAGCCGAATAATACAGGGAAACACCATATATTTT. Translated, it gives CASSRIIQGNTIYF.

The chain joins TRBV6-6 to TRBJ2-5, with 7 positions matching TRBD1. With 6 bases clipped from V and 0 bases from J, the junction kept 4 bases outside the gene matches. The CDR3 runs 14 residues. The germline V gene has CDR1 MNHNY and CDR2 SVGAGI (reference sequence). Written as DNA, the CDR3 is TGTGCCAGCAGACCGGGACAGAACCAAGAGACCCAGTACTTC. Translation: CASRPGQNQETQYF.

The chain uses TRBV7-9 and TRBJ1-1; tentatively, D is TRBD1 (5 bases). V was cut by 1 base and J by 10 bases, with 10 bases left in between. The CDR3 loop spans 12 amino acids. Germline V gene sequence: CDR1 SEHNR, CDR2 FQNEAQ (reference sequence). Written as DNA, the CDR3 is TGTGCCAGCAGCTTAGGGGGGGTTGGAGCTTTCTTT. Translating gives CASSLGGVGAFF.

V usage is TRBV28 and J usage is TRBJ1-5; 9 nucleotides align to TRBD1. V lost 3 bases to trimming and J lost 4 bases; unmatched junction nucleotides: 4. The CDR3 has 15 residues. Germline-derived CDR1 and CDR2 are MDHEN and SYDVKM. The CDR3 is CASSFLGQGNQPQHF. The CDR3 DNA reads TGTGCCAGCAGTTTCTTAGGACAGGGGAATCAGCCCCAGCATTTT.

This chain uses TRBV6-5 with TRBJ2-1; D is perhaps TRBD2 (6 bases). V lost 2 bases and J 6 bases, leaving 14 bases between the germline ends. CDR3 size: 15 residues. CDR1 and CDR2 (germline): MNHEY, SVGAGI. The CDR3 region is CASSYRGSGVNEQFF. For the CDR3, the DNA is TGTGCCAGCAGTTACCGCGGTAGCGGAGTCAATGAGCAGTTCTTC.

The CDR3 DNA sequence: TGTGCCAGCAGTTTCGGGATCGGGGAAACTAGACAAGAGACCCAGTACTTC. It is translated as CASSFGIGETRQETQYF. V gene TRBV28 combines with J gene TRBJ2-5, with TRBD2 as a possible D gene (5 bases). The CDR3 totals 17 residues. The germline gives CDR1 MDHEN, CDR2 SYDVKM. Trimming pared 3 bases from V and 2 bases from J, leaving 19 bases between.

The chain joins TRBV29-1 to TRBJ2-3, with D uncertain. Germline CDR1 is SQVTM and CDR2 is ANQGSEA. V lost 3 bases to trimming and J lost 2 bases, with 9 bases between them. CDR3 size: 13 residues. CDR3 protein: CSVDAAVTDTQYF. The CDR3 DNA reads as TGCAGCGTTGATGCGGCAGTCACAGATACGCAGTATTTT.

CDR3 protein: CASSPFYYKAVSNEQFF. The CDR3 DNA reads as TGTGCCAGCTCACCTTTTTACTACAAAGCCGTCTCGAATGAGCAGTTCTTC. V usage is TRBV18 and J usage is TRBJ2-1, with D unresolved. The CDR3 totals 17 residues. V lost 3 bases, J lost 7 bases, and 22 bases lay in between. Looked up from germline, CDR1 is KGHSH and CDR2 is LQKENI.

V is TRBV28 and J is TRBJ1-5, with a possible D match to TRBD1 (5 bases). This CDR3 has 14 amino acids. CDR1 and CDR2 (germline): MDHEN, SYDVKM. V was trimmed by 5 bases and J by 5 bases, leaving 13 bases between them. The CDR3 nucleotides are TGTGCCAGCAGTGGGACTCTACCCCATCAGCCCCAGCATTTT. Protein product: CASSGTLPHQPQHF.